Listed below are T cell receptor beta chains from one sample, sequenced in a study of neurological immune-mediated disorders. TCRdb fed the 5' RACE reads into MiXCR, producing one record per CDR3 protein. The table lists tens of thousands of distinct CDR3 sequences, roughly 13% of them singletons. Source material: PBMCs. These receptors originate from a woman between 50 and 59 years old with HTLV-1-associated myelopathy (HAM/TSP). CDR3s include the opening cysteine and the closing phenylalanine or tryptophan. Fields, in order: V gene, D gene, J gene, clone size, CDR3 length, CDR3 DNA, CDR3 protein. The D gene is left open where the match is weak. Part of the rows lack a size; the others show once, few, many or a class for expanded clones.

V: TRBV6-6; D: .; J: TRBJ2-6; size: many; length: 15; DNA: TGTGCCAGCAGTTACGGCGACTCTGGGGCCAACGTCCTGACTTTC; CDR3: CASSYGDSGANVLTF
V: TRBV4-2; D: TRBD2; J: TRBJ2-3; size: many; length: 16; DNA: TGTGCCAGCAGCCAACTAGCGGGGGGGCGGACAGATACGCAGTATTTT; CDR3: CASSQLAGGRTDTQYF
V: TRBV6-6; D: .; J: TRBJ2-6; size: many; length: 16; DNA: TGTGCCAGCACCCTGACAGGTTACTCGGGGACCAACGTCCTGACTTTC; CDR3: CASTLTGYSGTNVLTF
V: TRBV27; D: TRBD1; J: TRBJ1-6; size: many; length: 12; DNA: TGTGCCAGCAGGACAGGGATTTCACCCCTCCACTTT; CDR3: CASRTGISPLHF
V: TRBV7-9; D: TRBD1; J: TRBJ2-3; size: medium-sized; length: 15; DNA: TGTGCCAGCAGCCGGGGACAGGGAGGCGTAGATACGCAGTATTTT; CDR3: CASSRGQGGVDTQYF
V: TRBV3-1; D: TRBD2; J: TRBJ2-3; size: many; length: 20; DNA: TGTGCCAGCAGCCAAGCGGGACTAGCGGGGGGACGTACTAGCACAGATACGCAGTATTTT; CDR3: CASSQAGLAGGRTSTDTQYF
V: TRBV20-1; D: .; J: TRBJ2-7; size: many; length: 17; DNA: TGCAGTGCTAGAGATACGGGAAGAGTGCGTAGACCCTACGAGCAGTACTTC; CDR3: CSARDTGRVRRPYEQYF
V: TRBV11-2; D: .; J: TRBJ2-3; size: many; length: 16; DNA: TGTGCCAGCAGCCCTTGGGGTAGCTACAGTTTGTATACGCAGTATTTT; CDR3: CASSPWGSYSLYTQYF
V: TRBV5-1; D: TRBD1; J: TRBJ2-1; size: many; length: 14; DNA: TGCGCCAGCAGAATGGACAGGGGGCTTGATGAGCAGTTCTTC; CDR3: CASRMDRGLDEQFF
V: TRBV28; D: .; J: TRBJ2-6; size: .; length: 17; DNA: TGTGCCAGCAGTTCTCAGGTGTTGCTCTCTGGGGCCAACGTCCTGACTTTC; CDR3: CASSSQVLLSGANVLTF
V: TRBV4-1; D: TRBD2; J: TRBJ2-2; size: many; length: 16; DNA: TGCGCCAGCAGCCCCGGTTTAGCGGGGGGGCCAGGGGAGCTGTTTTTT; CDR3: CASSPGLAGGPGELFF
V: TRBV7-2; D: TRBD1; J: TRBJ1-2; size: .; length: 17; DNA: TGTGCCAGCAGCTCCTATACCCGGACAGGGGCGTACTATGGCTACACCTTC; CDR3: CASSSYTRTGAYYGYTF
V: TRBV3-1; D: .; J: TRBJ1-1; size: many; length: 16; DNA: TGTGCCAGCAGCCCGATACCGGGACTGTGGAACACTGAAGCTTTCTTT; CDR3: CASSPIPGLWNTEAFF
V: TRBV6-6; D: .; J: TRBJ1-5; size: few; length: 14; DNA: TGTGCCAGCAGTTGGTACGAGCCCAATCAGCCCCAGCATTTT; CDR3: CASSWYEPNQPQHF
V: TRBV14; D: TRBD1; J: TRBJ2-7; size: many; length: 15; DNA: TGTGCCAGCAGCCGCCCCGGGGACAGCCCCTACGAGCAGTACTTC; CDR3: CASSRPGDSPYEQYF
V: TRBV2; D: .; J: TRBJ2-2; size: many; length: 11; DNA: TGTGCCAGCAGTTACGCCGGGGAGCTGTTTTTT; CDR3: CASSYAGELFF
V: TRBV20-1; D: TRBD2; J: TRBJ2-2; size: many; length: 19; DNA: TGCAGTGCTAGTGGGTCAATTGAGAAGCGGGGGCTAAACACCGGGGAGCTGTTTTTT; CDR3: CSASGSIEKRGLNTGELFF
V: TRBV6-1; D: .; J: TRBJ2-1; size: many; length: 14; DNA: TGTGCCAGCTCGAACCCAGGCAGGCCAAATGAGCAGTTCTTC; CDR3: CASSNPGRPNEQFF
V: TRBV12-3/TRBV12-4; D: .; J: TRBJ2-2; size: .; length: 16; DNA: TGTGCCAGCAGTTTTGGGACCCCCTCTATTACCGGGGAGCTGTTTTTT; CDR3: CASSFGTPSITGELFF
V: TRBV24-1; D: TRBD2; J: TRBJ2-1; size: many; length: 17; DNA: TGTGCCACCAGTGATCCTGAGACTAGCGGGGGGCCAAATGAGCAGTTCTTC; CDR3: CATSDPETSGGPNEQFF
V: TRBV13; D: .; J: TRBJ2-7; size: medium-sized; length: 15; DNA: TGTGCCAGCAGCTTAGCATCGGGGTCACTAGCCGAGCAGTACTTC; CDR3: CASSLASGSLAEQYF
V: TRBV20-1; D: .; J: TRBJ1-5; size: many; length: 15; DNA: TGCAGTGCTAGAGATTGGGGCGCAGGGCGGCAGCCCCAGCATTTT; CDR3: CSARDWGAGRQPQHF
V: TRBV6-5; D: .; J: TRBJ1-5; size: many; length: 13; DNA: TGTGCCAGCAGTTACTCGAGAAATCAGCCCCAGCATTTT; CDR3: CASSYSRNQPQHF
V: TRBV29-1; D: TRBD1; J: TRBJ2-4; size: many; length: 10; DNA: TGCAGCGTTCGGACAGGATTTCAGTACTTC; CDR3: CSVRTGFQYF
V: TRBV5-6; D: .; J: TRBJ2-5; size: many; length: 14; DNA: TGTGCCAGCAGCTTGGGAAGCCTTCGGGGGACCCAGTACTTC; CDR3: CASSLGSLRGTQYF
V: TRBV20-1; D: TRBD1; J: TRBJ1-1; size: many; length: 12; DNA: TGCAGTGCTAGGTGGGCCGGACAGGGAGCTTTCTTT; CDR3: CSARWAGQGAFF
V: TRBV12-3/TRBV12-4; D: TRBD1; J: TRBJ1-1; size: many; length: 13; DNA: TGTGCCAGCAGTCGGACAGGGAACACTGAAGCTTTCTTT; CDR3: CASSRTGNTEAFF
V: TRBV14; D: TRBD2; J: TRBJ2-1; size: many; length: 16; DNA: TGTGCCAGCAGCCCCTGGACTAGCGGGGGCTTGAATGAGCAGTTCTTC; CDR3: CASSPWTSGGLNEQFF
V: TRBV5-1; D: .; J: TRBJ1-1; size: .; length: 14; DNA: TGCACCAGCAGCCCGTTGAGACAGAAAACTGAAGCTTTCTTT; CDR3: CTSSPLRQKTEAFF
V: TRBV5-1; D: .; J: TRBJ1-2; size: .; length: 14; DNA: TGCGCCAGCAGCCCCCTCGATCCTAACTATGGCTACACCTTC; CDR3: CASSPLDPNYGYTF
V: TRBV7-2; D: .; J: TRBJ2-7; size: many; length: 15; DNA: TGTGCCAGCAGCTTAGACGTACAGAGCTCCTACGAGCAGTACTTC; CDR3: CASSLDVQSSYEQYF
V: TRBV7-9; D: TRBD1; J: TRBJ2-6; size: .; length: 19; DNA: TGTGCCAGCAGCTCGGGATCGGGGACACCAAGAACAGGGGACAACGTCCTGACTTTC; CDR3: CASSSGSGTPRTGDNVLTF
V: TRBV7-9; D: .; J: TRBJ2-7; size: many; length: 12; DNA: TGTGCCAGCAGCCGTACAGGGTACGAGCAGTACTTC; CDR3: CASSRTGYEQYF
V: TRBV5-1; D: TRBD1; J: TRBJ1-1; size: many; length: 14; DNA: TGCGCCAGCAGCTTGGGGACAGGGCCCTTTGAAGCTTTCTTT; CDR3: CASSLGTGPFEAFF
V: TRBV7-2; D: TRBD1; J: TRBJ2-5; size: many; length: 15; DNA: TGTGCCAGCAGCGCCCAACAGGGGGCGCGGGAGACCCAGTACTTC; CDR3: CASSAQQGARETQYF
V: TRBV18; D: TRBD1; J: TRBJ1-6; size: many; length: 14; DNA: TGTGCCAGCTCATCGACAGGGAGGAATTCACCCCTCCACTTT; CDR3: CASSSTGRNSPLHF
V: TRBV20-1; D: .; J: TRBJ1-1; size: many; length: 13; DNA: TGCAGTGCTAGAGGGGGAGGGGGCACTGAAGCTTTCTTT; CDR3: CSARGGGGTEAFF
V: TRBV20-1; D: .; J: TRBJ2-2; size: .; length: 16; DNA: TGCAGTGCTAACTCCGGCACAACCGAAACCACCGGGGAGCTGTTTTTT; CDR3: CSANSGTTETTGELFF
V: TRBV25-1; D: TRBD2; J: TRBJ2-1; size: many; length: 15; DNA: TGTGCCAGCAGCGGGAGGGTCGGGGGTTACAATGAGCAGTTCTTC; CDR3: CASSGRVGGYNEQFF
V: TRBV7-2; D: .; J: TRBJ2-5; size: many; length: 12; DNA: TGTGCCAGCAGCTTAGCCCGACAGACCCAGTACTTC; CDR3: CASSLARQTQYF
V: TRBV10-3; D: .; J: TRBJ1-1; size: many; length: 11; DNA: TGTGCCATAAGGGGGAACACTGAAGCTTTCTTT; CDR3: CAIRGNTEAFF
V: TRBV6-6; D: .; J: TRBJ2-6; size: many; length: 15; DNA: TGTGCCAGCTTAGGCAGGGAGGCTGGGGCCAACGTCCTGACTTTC; CDR3: CASLGREAGANVLTF
V: TRBV9; D: .; J: TRBJ1-1; size: many; length: 14; DNA: TGTGCCAGCAGCGCGGGGCAGGGGTTTGGAGAAGCTTTCTTT; CDR3: CASSAGQGFGEAFF
V: TRBV7-2; D: .; J: TRBJ2-5; size: many; length: 14; DNA: TGTGCCAGCAGCTTCCCGGTCCGCCAAGAGACCCAGTACTTC; CDR3: CASSFPVRQETQYF
V: TRBV5-1; D: .; J: TRBJ2-5; size: many; length: 14; DNA: TGCGCCAGCAGCTTAAGTCCTAGCCGAGAGACCCAGTACTTC; CDR3: CASSLSPSRETQYF
V: TRBV5-1; D: .; J: TRBJ2-7; size: .; length: 14; DNA: TGCGCCAGCTTCCCGGACCCCGGATCCTACGTGCAGTACTTC; CDR3: CASFPDPGSYVQYF
V: TRBV6-2/TRBV6-3; D: .; J: TRBJ2-5; size: many; length: 16; DNA: TGTGCCAGCAGTTACCGAGGACAAGTGGCAGGAGAGACCCAGTACTTC; CDR3: CASSYRGQVAGETQYF